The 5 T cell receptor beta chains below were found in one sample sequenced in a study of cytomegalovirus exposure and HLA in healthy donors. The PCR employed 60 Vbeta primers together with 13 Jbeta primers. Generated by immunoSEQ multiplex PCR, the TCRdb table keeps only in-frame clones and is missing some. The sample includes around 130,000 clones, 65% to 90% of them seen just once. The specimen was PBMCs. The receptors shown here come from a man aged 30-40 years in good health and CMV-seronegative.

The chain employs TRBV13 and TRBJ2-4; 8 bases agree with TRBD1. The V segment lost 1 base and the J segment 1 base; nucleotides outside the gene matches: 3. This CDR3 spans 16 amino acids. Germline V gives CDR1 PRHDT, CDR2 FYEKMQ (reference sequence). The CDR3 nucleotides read TGTGCCAGCAGCTTAGCTTGGACAGGGGCCAAAAACATTCAGTACTTC. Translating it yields CASSLAWTGAKNIQYF.

CDR3 nucleotide sequence: TGTGCCAGCAGTGACGGGCGGGTCCTAAACAACGAGCAGTACTTC. Amino acids: CASSDGRVLNNEQYF. The J gene is TRBJ2-7, the V gene TRBV6-1, with a tentative D call TRBD2 (5 bases). This CDR3 is 15 amino acids long. V shed 3 bases and J shed 5 bases, with 17 bases lying between them. The V gene's germline CDR1 is MNHNS and CDR2 SASEGT.

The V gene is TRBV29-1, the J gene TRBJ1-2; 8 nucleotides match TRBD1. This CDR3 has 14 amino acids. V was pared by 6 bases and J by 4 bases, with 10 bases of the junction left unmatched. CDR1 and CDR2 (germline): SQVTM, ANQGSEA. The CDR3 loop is CSVPDRASAYGYTF. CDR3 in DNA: TGCAGCGTCCCGGACAGGGCCTCTGCCTATGGCTACACCTTC.

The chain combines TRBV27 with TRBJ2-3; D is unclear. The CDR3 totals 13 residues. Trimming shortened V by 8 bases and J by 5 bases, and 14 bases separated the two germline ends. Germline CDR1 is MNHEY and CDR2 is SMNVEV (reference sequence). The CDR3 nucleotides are TGTGCCAGCGCGAGGATAGTAGGAGATACGCAGTATTTT. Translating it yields CASARIVGDTQYF.

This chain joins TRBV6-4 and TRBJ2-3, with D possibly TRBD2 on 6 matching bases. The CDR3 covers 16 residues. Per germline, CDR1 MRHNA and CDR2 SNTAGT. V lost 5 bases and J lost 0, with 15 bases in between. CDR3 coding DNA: TGTGCCAGCAGTCCCTCTACGGGGACTAGCACAGATACGCAGTATTTT. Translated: CASSPSTGTSTDTQYF.